The 16 T cell receptor beta chains below come from one sample, sequenced in a study of tumor-infiltrating lymphocytes in oesophageal squamous cell carcinoma. TCRdb reprocessed the PCR reads with MiXCR, giving one entry per CDR3 protein. The table records over 12,000 distinct CDR3 sequences, roughly half of them present only once. The sequencing input was blood. These TCRs come from a male donor with esophageal squamous cell carcinoma.

The gene calls are TRBV11-2 and TRBJ2-5; perhaps TRBD2 as D (6 bases). The end of the DNA aligns better with TRBJ2-7, so the J call may be wrong. Looked up from germline, CDR1 is SGHAT and CDR2 is FQNNGV. The length of the CDR3 is 15 residues. The CDR3 DNA follows: TGTGCCAGCAGCTTAAACACTGGCGGGGCCTACGAGCAGTACTTC. The encoded protein is CASSLNTGGAYEQYF.

This clonotype was recorded many times. The chain couples TRBV11-2 to TRBJ2-1, with TRBD2 matching over 12 bases. CDR1 and CDR2 from the germline V gene are SGHAT and FQNNGV. The CDR3 loop spans 15 amino acids. V shed 7 bases, J shed 8 bases, and the junction held 9 bases outside the gene matches. The CDR3 is CASNLGTSGFHEQFF. CDR3 nucleotides: TGTGCCAGCAATTTAGGGACTAGCGGGTTCCATGAGCAGTTCTTC.

The table lists this clonotype with a few counts. The chain couples TRBV4-1 to TRBJ2-1, with TRBD2 matching 8 bases. The tail of the sequence fits TRBJ2-7 better, so the J call may be wrong. The germline CDR1 and CDR2 sequences are MGHRA and YSYEKL. This CDR3 has 15 residues. The chain's CDR3 is CASRIGLAEYNEQYF. The CDR3 nucleotides are TGCGCCAGCAGAATCGGACTAGCTGAATACAATGAGCAGTACTTC.

The CDR3: CASSLAEGQYTF. The CDR3 DNA is TGTGCCAGCAGCTTAGCTGAGGGGCAGTACACCTTC. The chain has TRBV7-8 and TRBJ1-2, with D perhaps TRBD1 (5 bases). V gave up 0 bases and J gave up 11 bases, with 10 bases separating them. This CDR3 contains 12 residues. Per the germline V gene, CDR1 is SGHVS and CDR2 is FQNEAQ.

This clonotype was seen just once. This CDR3 is CASSLGVGGQTPYF. The CDR3 DNA reads TGTGCCAGCAGCTTAGGTGTAGGGGGACAGACCCCTTACTTC. V and J are TRBV7-4 and TRBJ2-5; 7 bases are a match to TRBD1. With V trimmed by 1 base and J by 14 bases, 13 bases remained unmatched. Germline V gene lookup returns CDR1 SGHVT and CDR2 SQSDAQ. This CDR3 contains 14 residues. The complete variable domain, with remaining parts taken from reference TRBV7-4 and TRBJ2-5, reads GAGVSQSPRYKVAKRGRDVALRCDSISGHVTLYWYRQTLGQGSEVLTYSQSDAQRDKSGRPSGRFSAERPERSVSTLKIQRTEQGDSAVYLCASSLGVGGQTPYFGPGTRLLVL.

The chain combines TRBV7-2 with TRBJ1-1; 8 nucleotides align to TRBD1. CDR1 SGHTA and CDR2 FQGNSA come from the germline V gene. The CDR3 has 13 residues. J lost 10 bases, V lost 5 bases, and 9 bases had no gene match. CDR3 residues: CASSQLTGVGAFF. Written as DNA, the CDR3 is TGTGCCAGCAGCCAGCTGACAGGGGTAGGAGCTTTCTTT.

This clonotype is a singleton in its sample. The chain employs TRBV11-1 and TRBJ2-3, with D hard to call. The J call may be faulty, since TRBJ2-7 better matches the DNA end. The CDR3 runs 15 residues. Germline lookup yields CDR1 SGHAT and CDR2 FQDESV (reference sequence). The CDR3 here is CASSLEAAQYYEQYF. In nucleotides, the CDR3 is TGTGCCAGCAGCTTAGAGGCGGCCCAGTATTACGAGCAGTACTTC.

This clonotype showed up just a few times. V gene TRBV30 combines with J gene TRBJ2-7, with 8 bases lining up with TRBD1. The assigned J gene may be wrong: the sequence end matches TRBJ2-1 better. The CDR3 sequence is 13 residues long. Germline CDR1 GTSNPN, CDR2 SVGIG (reference sequence). For the CDR3, the DNA is TGTGCCTGGAGTGTCAGGACAGGGAATGAGCAGTTCTTC. Encoded protein: CAWSVRTGNEQFF.

Comment on this clonotype: Since a much larger clone is just one base distant, this may be a read error. The chain combines TRBV28 with TRBJ2-5; D might be TRBD1 (5 bases). The assigned J gene may be wrong: the sequence end matches TRBJ2-3 better. The CDR3 runs to 13 residues. The germline gives CDR1 MDHEN, CDR2 SYDVKM. The CDR3 nucleotides read TGTGCCAACAGTGGTGGGGCGACAGATACGCAGTATTTT. Amino acid sequence: CANSGGATDTQYF.

The chain joins TRBV6-6 to TRBJ2-2; TRBD1 is a possible D gene (5 bases). CDR3 length: 16 residues. The germline V gene encodes CDR1 MNHNY and CDR2 SVGAGI (reference sequence). V was cut by 5 bases and J by 1 base, with 14 bases left in between. Here the CDR3 reads CASSGYRGQNTGELFF. The CDR3 DNA follows: TGTGCCAGCAGTGGGTACCGAGGACAGAACACCGGGGAGCTGTTTTTT.

This clonotype was seen ten or more times. CDR3: CASSFGDIRETQYF. In DNA form, the CDR3 reads TGTGCCAGCAGTTTTGGGGACATCCGGGAGACCCAGTACTTC. The chain links TRBV12-3 or TRBV12-4 to TRBJ2-7; tentative D call: TRBD1 (6 bases). The J call may be incorrect, as the DNA end agrees better with TRBJ2-5. The CDR3 loop spans 14 amino acids.

This clonotype was seen at least ten times. The gene calls are TRBV11-3 and TRBJ2-3, with 7 bases aligning to TRBD2. This CDR3 region has 16 residues. Germline CDR1 SGHNT, CDR2 YENEEA. Losses at the gene ends were 1 base for V and 3 bases for J; bases not matched to a gene: 7. The CDR3 loop is CASSLGGSRFTDTQYF. The CDR3 DNA follows: TGTGCCAGCAGCTTAGGCGGGAGTCGTTTTACAGATACGCAGTATTTT.

The rearrangement uses TRBV11-2 and TRBJ2-3; TRBD1 matches 9 bases. J was trimmed by 0 bases and V by 5 bases; bases with no gene match: 15. Germline V gives CDR1 SGHAT, CDR2 FQNNGV. There are 19 residues in the CDR3. The CDR3 sequence: CASSRFGTGLLKSTDTQYF. As DNA, the CDR3 is TGTGCCAGCAGCCGGTTCGGGACAGGGCTTCTAAAAAGCACAGATACGCAGTATTTT.

Only a few counts were recorded for this clonotype. V and J are TRBV19 and TRBJ2-3, with 8 positions matching TRBD2. From germline, CDR1 is LNHDA and CDR2 SQIVND (reference sequence). CDR3 length: 14 amino acids. Unmatched junction bases numbered 3, after V lost 3 bases and J lost 4 bases. The CDR3: CASSISGRSDTQYF. CDR3 bases: TGTGCCAGTAGTATCAGCGGGAGATCAGATACGCAGTATTTT.

V is TRBV7-3 and J is TRBJ2-5; TRBD2 matches 10 bases. Germline V gene lookup returns CDR1 SGHTA and CDR2 FQGTGA. This CDR3 spans 14 amino acids. J was trimmed by 3 bases and V by 5 bases; bases with no gene match: 3. The CDR3 region has the DNA TGTGCCAGCAGCACCGGACTAGCGGAAGAGACCCAGTACTTC. Amino acids: CASSTGLAEETQYF.

The chain has TRBV18 and TRBJ1-4; D may be TRBD1 (5 bases). V lost 4 bases and J 3 bases, leaving 9 bases between the germline ends. The germline V gene has CDR1 KGHSH and CDR2 LQKENI. This CDR3 is 14 amino acids long. CDR3 region: CASSRTMANEKLFF. Here the CDR3 DNA reads TGTGCCAGCTCACGGACAATGGCTAATGAAAAACTGTTTTTT.